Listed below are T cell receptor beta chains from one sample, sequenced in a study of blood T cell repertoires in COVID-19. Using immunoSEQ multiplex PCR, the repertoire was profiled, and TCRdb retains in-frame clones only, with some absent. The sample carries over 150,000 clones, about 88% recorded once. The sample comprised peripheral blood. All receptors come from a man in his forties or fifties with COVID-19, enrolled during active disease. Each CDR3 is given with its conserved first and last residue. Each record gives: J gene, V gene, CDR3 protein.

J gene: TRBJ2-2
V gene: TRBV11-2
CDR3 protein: CASSFPPSSGVITGELFF

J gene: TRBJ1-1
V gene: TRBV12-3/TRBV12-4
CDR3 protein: CASSPQGAQKAFF

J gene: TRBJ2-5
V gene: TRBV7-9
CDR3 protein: CASSFGETQYF

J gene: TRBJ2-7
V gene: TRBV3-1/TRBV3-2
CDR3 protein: CASSHSGSYEQYF

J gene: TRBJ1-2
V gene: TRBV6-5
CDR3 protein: CASAGDRAPYGYTF

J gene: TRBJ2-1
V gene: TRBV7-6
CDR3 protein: CASSLGVRDRDHEQFF

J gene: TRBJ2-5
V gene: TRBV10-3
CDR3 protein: CASQKAGGETQYF

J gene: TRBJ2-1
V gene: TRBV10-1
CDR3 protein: CASSHPGTGVNEQFF

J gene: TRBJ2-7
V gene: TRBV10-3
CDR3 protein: CASGPGQGSEQYF

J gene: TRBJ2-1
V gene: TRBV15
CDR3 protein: CATSTGYSGSNEQFF

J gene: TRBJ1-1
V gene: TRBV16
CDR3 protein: CASSQSQGAEAFF

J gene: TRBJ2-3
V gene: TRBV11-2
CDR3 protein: CASSKAGGLTDTQYF

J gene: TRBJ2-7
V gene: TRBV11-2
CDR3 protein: CASTVRNNGLMEQYF

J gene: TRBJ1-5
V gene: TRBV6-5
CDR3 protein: CASSGDRYSNQPQHF

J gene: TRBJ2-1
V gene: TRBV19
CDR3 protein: CASSIQDGTGGNEQFF

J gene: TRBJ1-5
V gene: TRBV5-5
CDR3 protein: CASSLVHDLTPQHF

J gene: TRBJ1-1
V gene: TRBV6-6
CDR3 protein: CASSYAGQSGTEAFF

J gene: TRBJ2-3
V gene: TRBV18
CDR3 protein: CASSPRQGETQYF

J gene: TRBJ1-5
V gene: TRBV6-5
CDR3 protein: CASSLGGGGGPQHF

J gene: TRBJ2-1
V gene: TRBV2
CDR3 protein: CASSGPISYNEQFF

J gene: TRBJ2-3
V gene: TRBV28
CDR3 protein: CASSPPRGLANTDTQYF

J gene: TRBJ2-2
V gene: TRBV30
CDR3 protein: CAWRRYSAEFGELFF

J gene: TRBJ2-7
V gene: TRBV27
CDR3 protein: CASRSFFRDTYEQYF

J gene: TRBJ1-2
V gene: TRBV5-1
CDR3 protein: CASSLDRPGHGYTF

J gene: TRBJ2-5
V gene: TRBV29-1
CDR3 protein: CSVEERTSGLTQYF

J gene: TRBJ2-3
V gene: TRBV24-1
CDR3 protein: CATSDLQAANTDTQYF

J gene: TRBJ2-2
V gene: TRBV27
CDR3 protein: CASSPLDRKNTGELFF

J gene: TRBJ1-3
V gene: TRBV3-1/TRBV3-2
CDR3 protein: CASSTRDSTSTIYF

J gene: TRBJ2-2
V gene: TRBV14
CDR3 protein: CASSRTGAPNTGELFF

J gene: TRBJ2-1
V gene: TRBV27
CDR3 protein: CASSIQTSWGYDEQFF

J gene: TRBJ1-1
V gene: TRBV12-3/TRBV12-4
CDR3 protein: CASSLGGNTEAFF

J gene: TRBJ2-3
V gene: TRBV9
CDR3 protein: CASSVREGTFTDTQYF

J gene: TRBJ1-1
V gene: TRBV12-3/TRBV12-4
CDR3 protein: CASRWTGNTEAFF

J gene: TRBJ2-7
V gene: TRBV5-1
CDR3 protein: CASSLGVAGDLSYEQYF

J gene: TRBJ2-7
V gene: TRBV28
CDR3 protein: CASSLPTGQVGYEQYF

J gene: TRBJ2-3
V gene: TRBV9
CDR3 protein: CASSVLSGGETDTQYF

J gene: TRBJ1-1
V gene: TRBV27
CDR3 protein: CASSFNSVAGTEAFF

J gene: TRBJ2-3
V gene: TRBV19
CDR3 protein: CASSFTTGVSDTQYF

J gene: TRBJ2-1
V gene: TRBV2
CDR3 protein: CASRRERTYNEQFF

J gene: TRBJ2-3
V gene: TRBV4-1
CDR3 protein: CASSQPGLVQDTQYF

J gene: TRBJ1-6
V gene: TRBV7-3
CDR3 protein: CASSPGTGVNSPLHF

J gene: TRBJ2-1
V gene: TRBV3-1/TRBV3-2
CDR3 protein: CASSQVMPGTSFNEQFF

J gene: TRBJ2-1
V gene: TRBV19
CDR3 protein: CASTPLAGRHNEQFF

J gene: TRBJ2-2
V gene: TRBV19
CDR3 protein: CASSIAGGNTGELFF

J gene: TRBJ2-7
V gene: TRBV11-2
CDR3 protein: CASSLVAQGIYEQYF

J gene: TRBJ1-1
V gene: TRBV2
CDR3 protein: CASSYDRVNTEAFF

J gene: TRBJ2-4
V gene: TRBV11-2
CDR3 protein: CASSLALDRGAKNIQYF

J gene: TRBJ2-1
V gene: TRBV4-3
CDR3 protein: CASSQDTGTWNEQFF

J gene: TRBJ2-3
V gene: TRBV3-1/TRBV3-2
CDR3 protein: CASSQDHTTGGKGDTQYF

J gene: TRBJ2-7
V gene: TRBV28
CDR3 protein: CASSGDRTEQYF

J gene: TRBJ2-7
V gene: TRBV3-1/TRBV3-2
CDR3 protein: CASSQEVRTGRYEQYF

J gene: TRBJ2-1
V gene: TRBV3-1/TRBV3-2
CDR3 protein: CASSQPPSEQFF

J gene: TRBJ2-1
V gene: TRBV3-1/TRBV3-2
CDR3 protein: CASSQAQLVSEQFF

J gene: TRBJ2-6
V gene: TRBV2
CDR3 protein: CASSAFRGAGANVLTF

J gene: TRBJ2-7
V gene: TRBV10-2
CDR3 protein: CASSKQTQGEQYF

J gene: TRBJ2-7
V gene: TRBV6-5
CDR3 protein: CASSYTATSYEQYF

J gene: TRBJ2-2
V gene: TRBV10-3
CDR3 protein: CAISDRVTGELFF